These T cell receptor beta chains were read from a single sample in a study of read filtering for tumor transcriptome and immune sequencing. TCRdb used MiXCR to reprocess the reads, holding one entry per CDR3 protein. Altogether 100,000 to 150,000 distinct CDR3 sequences are present, 10% to 15% being singletons, with the ten largest covering about 10%. The sample comprised a population of CD138-negative cells sorted from bone marrow. These TCRs come from a donor over 35 with multiple myeloma. CDR3s include the opening cysteine and the closing phenylalanine or tryptophan. A row's size may be missing; if present it is once, few, many or a size class.

>TRBJ1-1|15|many|TRBV20-1
CSAEVGGWMNTEAFF
>TRBJ2-1|12|many|TRBV7-3
CASSLSRGEQFF
>TRBJ2-6|14|many|TRBV14
CASSPQPGANVLTF
>TRBJ2-7|16|few|TRBV2
CASSWTSGRASYEQYF
>TRBJ2-3|13|many|TRBV15
CATSRGPTDTQYF
>TRBJ2-1|15|NA|TRBV5-1
CASSWLGLDADEQFF
>TRBJ2-7|15|many|TRBV7-2
CASSLAADRAYEQYF
>TRBJ1-1|14|many|TRBV10-3
CATGRKEANTEAFF
>TRBJ2-1|12|many|TRBV6-5
CASSFPSGEQFF
>TRBJ1-2|14|many|TRBV7-9
CASSFLGQIYGYTF